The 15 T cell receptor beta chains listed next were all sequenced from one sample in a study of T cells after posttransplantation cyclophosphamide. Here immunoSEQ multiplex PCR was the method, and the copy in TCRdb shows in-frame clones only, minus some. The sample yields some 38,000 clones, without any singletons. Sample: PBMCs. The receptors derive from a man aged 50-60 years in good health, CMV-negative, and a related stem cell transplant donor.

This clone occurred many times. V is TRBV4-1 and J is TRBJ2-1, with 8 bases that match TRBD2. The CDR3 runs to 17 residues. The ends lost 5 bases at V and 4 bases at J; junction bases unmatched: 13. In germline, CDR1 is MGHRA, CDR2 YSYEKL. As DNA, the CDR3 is TGCGCCAGCAGCGACCGCCTACGACTAGCGCTTTACAATGAGCAGTTCTTC. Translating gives CASSDRLRLALYNEQFF.

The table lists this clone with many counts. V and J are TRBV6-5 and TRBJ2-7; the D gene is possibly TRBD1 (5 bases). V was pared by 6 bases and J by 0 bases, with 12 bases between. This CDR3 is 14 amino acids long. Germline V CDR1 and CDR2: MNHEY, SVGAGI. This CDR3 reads CASSPFGASYEQYF. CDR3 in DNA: TGTGCCAGCAGCCCGTTTGGGGCCTCCTACGAGCAGTACTTC.

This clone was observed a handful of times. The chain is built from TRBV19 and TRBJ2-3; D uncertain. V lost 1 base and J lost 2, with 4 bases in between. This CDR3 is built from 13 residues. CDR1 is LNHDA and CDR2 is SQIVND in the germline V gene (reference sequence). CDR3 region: CASSIVNTDTQYF. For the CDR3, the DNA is TGTGCCAGTAGTATAGTAAACACAGATACGCAGTATTTT.

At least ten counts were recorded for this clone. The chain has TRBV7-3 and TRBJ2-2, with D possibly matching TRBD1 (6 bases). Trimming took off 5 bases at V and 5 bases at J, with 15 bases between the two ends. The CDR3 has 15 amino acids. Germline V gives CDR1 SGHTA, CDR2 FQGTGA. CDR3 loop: CASSPVKGGTGELFF. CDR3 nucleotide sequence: TGTGCCAGCAGCCCGGTCAAAGGGGGAACCGGGGAGCTGTTTTTT.

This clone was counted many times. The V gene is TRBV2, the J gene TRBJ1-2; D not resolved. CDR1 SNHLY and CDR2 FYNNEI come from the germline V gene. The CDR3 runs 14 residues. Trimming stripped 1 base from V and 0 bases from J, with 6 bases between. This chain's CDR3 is CASSEGAANYGYTF. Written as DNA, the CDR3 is TGTGCCAGCAGTGAAGGGGCAGCTAACTATGGCTACACCTTC.

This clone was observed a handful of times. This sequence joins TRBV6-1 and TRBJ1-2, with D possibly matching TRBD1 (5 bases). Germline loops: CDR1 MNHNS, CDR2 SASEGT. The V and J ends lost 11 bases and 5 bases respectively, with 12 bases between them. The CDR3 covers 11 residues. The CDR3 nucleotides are TGTGCCGCGGTGACAGCATATGGCTACACCTTC. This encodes CAAVTAYGYTF.

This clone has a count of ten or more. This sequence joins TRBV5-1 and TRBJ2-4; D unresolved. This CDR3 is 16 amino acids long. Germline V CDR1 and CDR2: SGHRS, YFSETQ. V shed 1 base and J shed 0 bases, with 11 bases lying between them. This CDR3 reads CASSLYGFLAKNIQYF. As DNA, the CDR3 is TGCGCCAGCAGCTTGTACGGTTTTCTAGCCAAAAACATTCAGTACTTC.

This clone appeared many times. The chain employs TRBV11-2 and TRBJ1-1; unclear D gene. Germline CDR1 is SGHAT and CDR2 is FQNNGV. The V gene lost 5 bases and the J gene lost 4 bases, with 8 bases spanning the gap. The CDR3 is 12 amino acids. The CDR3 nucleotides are TGTGCCAGCAGCCCGGTTAGCACTGAAGCTTTCTTT. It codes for CASSPVSTEAFF. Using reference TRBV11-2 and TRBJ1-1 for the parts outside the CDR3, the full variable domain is EAGVAQSPRYKIIEKRQSVAFWCNPISGHATLYWYQQILGQGPKLLIQFQNNGVVDDSQLPKDRFSAERLKGVDSTLKIQPAKLEDSAVYLCASSPVSTEAFFGQGTRLTVV.

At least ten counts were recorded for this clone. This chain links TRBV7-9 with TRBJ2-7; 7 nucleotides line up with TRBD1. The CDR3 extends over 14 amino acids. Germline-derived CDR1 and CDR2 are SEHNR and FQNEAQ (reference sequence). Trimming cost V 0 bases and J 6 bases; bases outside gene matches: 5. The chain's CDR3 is CASSLASTGAEQYF. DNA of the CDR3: TGTGCCAGCAGCTTAGCCTCAACAGGGGCCGAGCAGTACTTC.

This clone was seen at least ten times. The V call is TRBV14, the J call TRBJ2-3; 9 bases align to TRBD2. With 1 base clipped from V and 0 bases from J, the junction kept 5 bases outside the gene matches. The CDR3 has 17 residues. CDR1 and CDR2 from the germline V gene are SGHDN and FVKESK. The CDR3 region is CASSQGGGRASTDTQYF. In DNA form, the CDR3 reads TGTGCCAGCAGCCAAGGAGGCGGGAGGGCTAGCACAGATACGCAGTATTTT.

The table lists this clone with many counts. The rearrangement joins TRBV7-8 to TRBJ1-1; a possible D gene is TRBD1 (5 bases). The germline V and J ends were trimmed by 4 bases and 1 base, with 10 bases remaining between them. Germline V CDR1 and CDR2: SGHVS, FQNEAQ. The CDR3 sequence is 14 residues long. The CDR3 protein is CASSSREGNTEAFF. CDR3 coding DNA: TGTGCCAGCAGCTCCAGGGAGGGGAACACTGAAGCTTTCTTT.

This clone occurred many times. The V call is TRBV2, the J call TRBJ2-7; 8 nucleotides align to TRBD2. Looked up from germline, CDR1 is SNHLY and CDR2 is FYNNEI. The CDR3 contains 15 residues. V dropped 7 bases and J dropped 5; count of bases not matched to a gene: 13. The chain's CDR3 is CASIEELAGRHEQYF. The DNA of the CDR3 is TGTGCCAGCATTGAGGAGCTAGCGGGTCGGCACGAGCAGTACTTC. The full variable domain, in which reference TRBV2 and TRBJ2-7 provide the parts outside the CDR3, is EPEVTQTPSHQVTQMGQEVILRCVPISNHLYFYWYRQILGQKVEFLVSFYNNEISEKSEIFDDQFSVERPDGSNFTLKIRSTKLEDSAMYFCASIEELAGRHEQYFGPGTRLTVT.

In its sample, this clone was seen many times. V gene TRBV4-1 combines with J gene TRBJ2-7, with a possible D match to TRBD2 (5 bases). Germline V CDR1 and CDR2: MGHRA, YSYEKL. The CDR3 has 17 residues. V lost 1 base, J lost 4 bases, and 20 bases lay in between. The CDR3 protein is CASSQVGWETSGYEQYF. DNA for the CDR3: TGCGCCAGCAGCCAAGTAGGTTGGGAGACCTCTGGGTACGAGCAGTACTTC.

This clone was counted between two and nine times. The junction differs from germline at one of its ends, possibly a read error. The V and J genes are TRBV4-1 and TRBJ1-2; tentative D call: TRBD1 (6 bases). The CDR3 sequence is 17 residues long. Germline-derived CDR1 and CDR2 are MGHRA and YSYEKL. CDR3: CASSQGRGTLDLGLRTF. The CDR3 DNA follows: TGCGCCAGCAGCCAGGGTAGGGGGACCTTAGATTTGGGGCTACGGACTTTC.

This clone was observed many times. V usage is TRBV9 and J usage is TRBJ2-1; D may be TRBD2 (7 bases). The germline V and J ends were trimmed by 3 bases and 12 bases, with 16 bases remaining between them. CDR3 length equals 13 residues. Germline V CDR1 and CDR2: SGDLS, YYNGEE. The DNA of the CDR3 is TGTGCCAGCAGCGCCCATGAGGGGGGGGCGCAGTTCTTC. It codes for CASSAHEGGAQFF.